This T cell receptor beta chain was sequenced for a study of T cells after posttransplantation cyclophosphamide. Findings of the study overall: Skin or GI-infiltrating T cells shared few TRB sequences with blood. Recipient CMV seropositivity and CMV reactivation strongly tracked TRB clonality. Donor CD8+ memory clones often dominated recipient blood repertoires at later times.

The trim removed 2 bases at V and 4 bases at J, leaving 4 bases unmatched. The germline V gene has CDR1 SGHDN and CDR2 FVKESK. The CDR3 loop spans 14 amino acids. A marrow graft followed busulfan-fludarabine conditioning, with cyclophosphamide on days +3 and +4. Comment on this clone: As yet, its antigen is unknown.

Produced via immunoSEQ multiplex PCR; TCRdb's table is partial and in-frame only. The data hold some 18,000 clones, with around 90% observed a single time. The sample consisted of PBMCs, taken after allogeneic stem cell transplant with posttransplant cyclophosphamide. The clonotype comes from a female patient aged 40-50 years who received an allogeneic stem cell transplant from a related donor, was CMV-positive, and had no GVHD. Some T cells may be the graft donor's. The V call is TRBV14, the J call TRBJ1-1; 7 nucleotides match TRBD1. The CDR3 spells CASSQQGVGTEAFF. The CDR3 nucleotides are TGTGCCAGCAGCCAACAGGGGGTCGGCACTGAAGCTTTCTTT.